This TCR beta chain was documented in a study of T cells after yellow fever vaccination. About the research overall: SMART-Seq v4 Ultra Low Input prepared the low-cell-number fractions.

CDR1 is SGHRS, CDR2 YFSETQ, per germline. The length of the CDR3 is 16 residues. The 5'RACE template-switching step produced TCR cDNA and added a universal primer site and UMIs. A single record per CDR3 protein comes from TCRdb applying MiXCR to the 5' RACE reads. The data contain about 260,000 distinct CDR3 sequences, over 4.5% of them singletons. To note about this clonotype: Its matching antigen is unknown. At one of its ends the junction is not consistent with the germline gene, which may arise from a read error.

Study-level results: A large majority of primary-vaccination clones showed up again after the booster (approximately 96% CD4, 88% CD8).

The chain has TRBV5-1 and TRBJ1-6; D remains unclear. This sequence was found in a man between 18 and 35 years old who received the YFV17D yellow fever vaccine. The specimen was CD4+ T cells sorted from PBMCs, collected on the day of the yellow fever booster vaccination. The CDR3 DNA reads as TGCGCCAGCACCTTGCGTTCGAGCTCCTATAATTCACCCCTCCACTTT. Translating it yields CASTLRSSSYNSPLHF. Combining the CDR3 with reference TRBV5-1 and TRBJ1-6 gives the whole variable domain KAGVTQTPRYLIKTRGQQVTLSCSPISGHRSVSWYQQTPGQGLQFLFEYFSETQRNKGNFPGRFSGRQFSNSRSEMNVSTLELGDSALYLCASTLRSSSYNSPLHFGNGTRLTVT.